The clone carrying this T cell receptor (beta chain) has just one count. Antigen specificity is unknown. Repertoires were generated with immunoSEQ multiplex PCR, while TCRdb's copy carries only in-frame clones and drops some. Here the sample spans tens of thousands of clones, roughly 84% being singletons. The germline gives CDR1 SGHNT, CDR2 YENEEA. With 5 bases removed from V and 0 bases from J, the gap between germline ends came to 11 bases. There are 15 residues in the CDR3. The data are from a study of lymphopenia after photon versus proton radiotherapy. Broader study findings: Survival link was tested only in deceased patients; proton benefit remains a possibility. Oligoclonal CD8+ Temra expansion after nadir drove photon patients' diversity drop.

This chain uses TRBV11-3 with TRBJ1-3; a weak D match, TRBD1 (6 bases). This TCR was recovered from a man in his sixties with pancreatic cancer. The source material was peripheral blood, sampled from a patient treated with proton-based radiotherapy. CDR3 region: CASSQGRGSGNTIYF. CDR3 coding DNA: TGTGCCAGCAGCCAGGGGAGAGGCTCTGGAAACACCATATATTTT.